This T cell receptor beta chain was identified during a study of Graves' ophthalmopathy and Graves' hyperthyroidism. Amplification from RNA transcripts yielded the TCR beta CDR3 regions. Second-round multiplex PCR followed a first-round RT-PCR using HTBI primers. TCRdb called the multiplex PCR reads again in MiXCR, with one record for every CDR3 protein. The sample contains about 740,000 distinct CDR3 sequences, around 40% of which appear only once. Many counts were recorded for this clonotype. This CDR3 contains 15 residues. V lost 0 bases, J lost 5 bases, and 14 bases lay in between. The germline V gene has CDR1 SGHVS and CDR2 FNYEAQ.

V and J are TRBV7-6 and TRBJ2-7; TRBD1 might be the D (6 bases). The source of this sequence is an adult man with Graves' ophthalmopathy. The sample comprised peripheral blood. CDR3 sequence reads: CASSLATGIFNEQYF. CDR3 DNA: TGTGCCAGCAGCTTAGCTACAGGGATCTTCAACGAGCAGTACTTC.